Here is one T cell receptor (beta chain) with its context. Its cognate antigen is unknown. The data derive from a study of cytomegalovirus exposure and HLA in healthy donors. Overall study: Early released data had tens of millions of unique TCRs, all coming from HLA-typed donors. Study-wide findings and caveats: In an earlier analysis, about 87% or about 30%: the productive usage of most TCR beta V segments. A later analysis found most CMV-associated TCR beta chains apparently HLA-restricted.

The PCR contained 60 Vbeta and 13 Jbeta primers. TCRdb's copy holds only in-frame clones and misses some; the assay was immunoSEQ multiplex PCR. Among under 200,000 clones, 73% were seen once, and the ten largest hold about 2%. Germline CDR1 is SGDLS and CDR2 is YYNGEE. V lost 6 bases, J lost 4 bases, and 19 bases lay in between. The CDR3 extends over 15 amino acids. This sequence originates from a woman aged 25 to 39 in good health and CMV-seronegative. The source material was PBMCs. The V call is TRBV9, the J call TRBJ1-1, with D unresolved. The CDR3 region is CASTPLARDSTEAFF. As DNA, the CDR3 is TGTGCCAGCACCCCCCTGGCGAGGGATAGCACTGAAGCTTTCTTT.